This entry concerns a single T cell receptor (beta chain). Its antigen is undetermined. These data belong to a study of blood T cells in healthy people across ages. Study-level findings and limits: Among T cells, TCR beta diversity per million cells dropped roughly linearly as age rose.

Together with a sample-barcoded 5' primer, a J-beta primer mix was included in a second PCR lasting about 6 to 11 cycles. Via MiXCR, TCRdb re-called the 5' RACE reads, giving one row per CDR3 protein. The repertoire holds roughly 800,000 distinct CDR3 sequences, with 20% to 30% as singletons. With V trimmed by 0 bases and J by 10 bases, 5 bases remained unmatched. The CDR3 spans 14 residues. The V gene's germline CDR1 is LNHNV and CDR2 YYDKDF (reference sequence). A further study also used this sample, focusing on T cells of mothers and their children. Per that study: The study sampled a few healthy Caucasian mothers and their six children.

The V gene is TRBV15, the J gene TRBJ2-1, with 8 nucleotides matching TRBD1. The TCR was taken from a boy between 10 and 17 years old in good health. The source material was blood. DNA for the CDR3: TGTGCCACCAGCAGAGAACAGGGGGTCTACGAGCAGTTCTTC. Amino acids: CATSREQGVYEQFF.